This TCR beta chain was captured by sequencing in a study of blood T cell repertoires in COVID-19. The CDR3 contains 17 residues. Germline-derived CDR1 and CDR2 are LGHNA and YSLEER. Trimming took 0 bases from V and 0 from J, leaving 12 bases between them. As processed by the authors: Estimation of nucleated cell counts relied on the amplification of reference gene primers. Produced via immunoSEQ multiplex PCR; TCRdb's table is partial and in-frame only. D and trimming come from the DNA, and the V and J calls and clone size come from that table. The profile shows 390,000 or so clones, roughly 90% of them singletons.

The material sequenced was peripheral blood. The chain links TRBV4-3 to TRBJ1-5; D gene uncertain. The origin of this receptor is a woman aged 25 to 39 with COVID-19, enrolled during active disease. This CDR3 reads CASSQDRVPVSNQPQHF. The CDR3 region has the DNA TGCGCCAGCAGCCAAGATCGGGTTCCGGTTAGCAATCAGCCCCAGCATTTT.